A single sample is the source of the 7 T cell receptor beta chains below, sequenced in a study of blood T cell repertoires in COVID-19. Produced via immunoSEQ multiplex PCR; TCRdb's table is partial and in-frame only. The repertoire holds over 120,000 clones, about 80% seen once, with approximately 3.4% in the top ten. The sample taken for sequencing was peripheral blood. The receptors originated from an older man who had recovered from COVID-19.

This chain links TRBV10-3 with TRBJ2-5, with a weak D call TRBD1 (5 bases). V was cut by 0 bases and J by 2 bases, with 16 bases left in between. Germline V gives CDR1 ENHRY, CDR2 SYGVKD. This CDR3 spans 17 amino acids. DNA for the CDR3: TGTGCCATCAGTGAGTCCCCGGACAAGCCTGTTCAAGAGACCCAGTACTTC. Protein product: CAISESPDKPVQETQYF.

The rearrangement joins TRBV11-2 to TRBJ1-6; 7 bases map to TRBD1. Per germline, CDR1 SGHAT and CDR2 FQNNGV. The CDR3 is 15 residues long. The ends lost 5 bases at V and 4 bases at J; junction bases unmatched: 5. CDR3 sequence reads: CASSLGTAYNSPLHF. In DNA, the CDR3 is TGTGCCAGCAGCCTTGGGACAGCTTATAATTCACCCCTCCACTTT. The variable domain in full, completed from reference TRBV11-2 and TRBJ1-6, reads EAGVAQSPRYKIIEKRQSVAFWCNPISGHATLYWYQQILGQGPKLLIQFQNNGVVDDSQLPKDRFSAERLKGVDSTLKIQPAKLEDSAVYLCASSLGTAYNSPLHFGNGTRLTVT.

V and J are TRBV6-1 and TRBJ1-3, with TRBD1 matching over 7 bases. V was clipped by 1 base and J by 0 bases; unmatched bases: 3. This CDR3 has 16 amino acids. Germline loops: CDR1 MNHNS, CDR2 SASEGT. CDR3 in amino acids: CASSEGQGTSGNTIYF. CDR3 bases: TGTGCCAGCAGTGAAGGACAGGGAACCTCTGGAAACACCATATATTTT.

The chain is built from TRBV10-3 and TRBJ1-5; D remains ambiguous. The CDR3 totals 11 residues. Trimming removed 10 bases from V and 9 bases from J, with 13 bases in between. In germline, CDR1 is ENHRY, CDR2 SYGVKD. The CDR3 DNA sequence: TGTGCCACTACGGGCGGAGGGCCCCAGCATTTT. The encoded protein is CATTGGGPQHF.

The chain uses TRBV18 and TRBJ2-4; 7 nucleotides match TRBD1. Germline V gene lookup returns CDR1 KGHSH and CDR2 LQKENI. Trimming took 6 bases from V and 2 from J; bases not matched to a gene: 7. The CDR3 spans 15 residues. The CDR3 is CASSPGQLTKNIQYF. The DNA for the CDR3 is TGTGCCAGCTCCCCGGGACAGCTTACCAAAAACATTCAGTACTTC. Drawing the rest from reference TRBV18 and TRBJ2-4, the complete variable domain is NAGVMQNPRHLVRRRGQEARLRCSPMKGHSHVYWYRQLPEEGLKFMVYLQKENIIDESGMPKERFSAEFPKEGPSILRIQQVVRGDSAAYFCASSPGQLTKNIQYFGAGTRLSVL.

The gene calls are TRBV4-1 and TRBJ2-1, with 9 bases aligning to TRBD2. The CDR3 contains 17 residues. V lost 1 base and J lost 0; bases outside the gene matches: 4. In germline, CDR1 is MGHRA, CDR2 YSYEKL. The CDR3 sequence: CASSQGLAVSSYNEQFF. The DNA for the CDR3 is TGCGCCAGCAGCCAAGGACTAGCGGTCAGCTCCTACAATGAGCAGTTCTTC.

This clone was found once. The rearrangement uses TRBV11-3 and TRBJ2-5; 8 nucleotides match TRBD1. Germline assignment: CDR1 SGHNT and CDR2 YENEEA. The trim removed 4 bases at V and 4 bases at J, leaving 8 bases unmatched. CDR3 length: 15 amino acids. CDR3 DNA: TGTGCCAGCAGCTCGGGACCAGGGGGCGCAGAGACCCAGTACTTC. Protein sequence: CASSSGPGGAETQYF.